This TCR beta chain was sequenced in a study of T cell repertoires in cytomegalovirus infection. Study-wide points: The ex vivo response showed dominance by HLA-C-restricted CMV-specific TCR beta clonotypes. The cumulative frequency of public TCR beta families identified carriers of CMV plus the relevant HLA.

One entry per CDR3 protein results from TCRdb running MiXCR on the reads. In the table there are 900,000 to 950,000 distinct CDR3 sequences, around 29% of which are singletons. This clonotype was seen more than once but under ten times. The target antigen is unknown. This clonotype was sampled from a human donor in good health (CMV status not recorded). Some clones in this sample may be carry-over from other donors' samples. Sequencing was performed on cultured CD8+ T cells from PBMCs, taken from culture after CMV antigen stimulation.

CDR3 region: CASGRTPISYNEQFF. The CDR3 region has the DNA TGTGCCAGCGGGCGGACACCTATCTCCTACAATGAGCAGTTCTTC. The chain couples TRBV2 to TRBJ2-1; weak D call: TRBD1 (5 bases). The CDR3 extends over 15 amino acids. Trimming took off 8 bases at V and 0 bases at J, with 14 bases between the two ends. Germline assignment: CDR1 SNHLY and CDR2 FYNNEI.